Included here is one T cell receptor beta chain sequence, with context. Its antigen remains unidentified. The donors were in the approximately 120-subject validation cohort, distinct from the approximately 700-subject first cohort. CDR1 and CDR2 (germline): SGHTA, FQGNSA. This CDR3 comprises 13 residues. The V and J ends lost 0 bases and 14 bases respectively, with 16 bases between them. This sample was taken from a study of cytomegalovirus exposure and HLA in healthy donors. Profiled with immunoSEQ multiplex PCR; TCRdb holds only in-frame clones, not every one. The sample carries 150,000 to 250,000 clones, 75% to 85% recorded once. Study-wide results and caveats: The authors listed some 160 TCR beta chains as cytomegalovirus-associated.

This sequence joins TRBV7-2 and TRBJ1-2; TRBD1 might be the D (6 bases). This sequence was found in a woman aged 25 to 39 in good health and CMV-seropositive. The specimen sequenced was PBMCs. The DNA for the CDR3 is TGTGCCAGCAGCTTAGCGAGGCAGGGGAGCATGACCTTC. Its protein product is CASSLARQGSMTF.